A selection of T cell receptor beta chains follows, all from one sample in a study of siplizumab effects on memory and regulatory T cells. Profiled with immunoSEQ multiplex PCR; TCRdb holds only in-frame clones, not every one. The sample includes some 100,000 clones, approximately 96% of them seen just once. Sample: naive CD4+ T cells sorted from blood. The receptor set was obtained from a human donor in good health. The CDR3 runs from the conserved cysteine through the conserved F or W. Fields, in order: V gene, clone size, D gene, J gene, CDR3 protein, CDR3 DNA. D genes are given only for firm matches. The size field is filled for only some rows; it gives once, few, many or a size class.

V gene: TRBV21-1
clone size: once
D gene: NA
J gene: TRBJ2-7
CDR3 protein: CASRGTETSTYEQYF
CDR3 DNA: TGTGCCAGCAGGGGAACCGAAACTAGTACCTACGAGCAGTACTTC

V gene: TRBV7-9
clone size: NA
D gene: TRBD1
J gene: TRBJ2-5
CDR3 protein: CASSPRTGAQETQYF
CDR3 DNA: TGTGCCAGCAGCCCTCGGACAGGGGCTCAAGAGACCCAGTACTTC

V gene: TRBV7-7
clone size: NA
D gene: NA
J gene: TRBJ2-6
CDR3 protein: CASSSVSGANVLTF
CDR3 DNA: TGTGCCAGCAGTAGCGTCTCTGGGGCCAACGTCCTGACTTTC

V gene: TRBV5-1
clone size: NA
D gene: TRBD1
J gene: TRBJ1-6
CDR3 protein: CASSLEAQGVNSPLHF
CDR3 DNA: TGCGCCAGCAGCTTGGAGGCTCAGGGGGTTAATTCACCCCTCCACTTT

V gene: TRBV27
clone size: NA
D gene: TRBD1
J gene: TRBJ2-7
CDR3 protein: CASRLRDSSSEQYF
CDR3 DNA: TGTGCCAGCCGTCTTAGGGACAGCAGTAGCGAGCAGTACTTC

V gene: TRBV2
clone size: NA
D gene: NA
J gene: TRBJ1-1
CDR3 protein: CASSLTWTVEAFF
CDR3 DNA: TGTGCCAGCAGCCTAACCTGGACGGTGGAAGCTTTCTTT

V gene: TRBV6-1
clone size: few
D gene: NA
J gene: TRBJ1-6
CDR3 protein: CASTPGANSPLHF
CDR3 DNA: TGTGCCAGCACTCCAGGGGCAAATTCACCCCTCCACTTT

V gene: TRBV7-3
clone size: once
D gene: NA
J gene: TRBJ1-2
CDR3 protein: CASSPTAHYGYTF
CDR3 DNA: TGTGCCAGCAGCCCGACAGCCCACTATGGCTACACCTTC

V gene: TRBV19
clone size: NA
D gene: NA
J gene: TRBJ2-2
CDR3 protein: CASGVAGELFF
CDR3 DNA: TGTGCCAGTGGAGTAGCCGGGGAGCTGTTTTTT

V gene: TRBV5-1
clone size: once
D gene: TRBD1
J gene: TRBJ2-7
CDR3 protein: CASSLEGAPGEQYF
CDR3 DNA: TGCGCCAGCAGCTTGGAGGGGGCTCCGGGGGAGCAGTACTTC

V gene: TRBV7-9
clone size: NA
D gene: NA
J gene: TRBJ2-6
CDR3 protein: CASSLQGRNRVLTF
CDR3 DNA: TGTGCCAGCAGCTTACAGGGACGGAACAGGGTCCTGACTTTC

V gene: TRBV7-9
clone size: NA
D gene: TRBD2
J gene: TRBJ2-3
CDR3 protein: CASSKTSGGNLDTQYF
CDR3 DNA: TGTGCCAGCAGCAAGACTAGCGGGGGGAATCTCGATACGCAGTATTTT

V gene: TRBV18
clone size: NA
D gene: NA
J gene: TRBJ1-2
CDR3 protein: CASSPIQGNYGYIF
CDR3 DNA: TGTGCCAGCTCGCCAATCCAGGGTAACTATGGCTACATCTTC

V gene: TRBV19
clone size: NA
D gene: TRBD2
J gene: TRBJ2-3
CDR3 protein: CASSPAGADTQYF
CDR3 DNA: TGTGCCAGTAGCCCCGCGGGGGCAGATACGCAGTATTTT

V gene: TRBV5-4
clone size: NA
D gene: NA
J gene: TRBJ2-3
CDR3 protein: CASSSGAGLGTDTQYF
CDR3 DNA: TGTGCCAGCAGTTCTGGAGCCGGACTGGGCACAGATACGCAGTATTTT

V gene: TRBV20-1
clone size: NA
D gene: NA
J gene: TRBJ1-2
CDR3 protein: CSAVTSGYTF
CDR3 DNA: TGCAGTGCTGTAACCAGTGGCTACACCTTC

V gene: TRBV7-9
clone size: once
D gene: TRBD2
J gene: TRBJ2-1
CDR3 protein: CASSPRLAEQDNEQFF
CDR3 DNA: TGTGCCAGCAGCCCCCGACTAGCGGAACAAGACAATGAGCAGTTCTTC

V gene: TRBV30
clone size: NA
D gene: NA
J gene: TRBJ2-5
CDR3 protein: CAWSVLVGETQYF
CDR3 DNA: TGTGCCTGGAGTGTACTGGTTGGAGAGACCCAGTACTTC

V gene: TRBV11-2
clone size: NA
D gene: NA
J gene: TRBJ1-2
CDR3 protein: CASSLTGSGYTF
CDR3 DNA: TGTGCCAGCAGCTTAACCGGGAGTGGCTACACCTTC

V gene: TRBV14
clone size: NA
D gene: TRBD1
J gene: TRBJ1-2
CDR3 protein: CASSPWTGGGYTF
CDR3 DNA: TGTGCCAGCAGCCCCTGGACAGGGGGAGGCTACACCTTC

V gene: TRBV7-6
clone size: NA
D gene: NA
J gene: TRBJ1-4
CDR3 protein: CASSLGKTGIDEKLFF
CDR3 DNA: TGTGCCAGCAGCTTAGGGAAGACAGGTATTGATGAAAAACTGTTTTTT

V gene: TRBV21-1
clone size: NA
D gene: NA
J gene: TRBJ2-3
CDR3 protein: CASSTVVSSGGITDTQYF
CDR3 DNA: TGTGCCAGCAGCACAGTAGTGTCTAGCGGGGGGATCACAGATACGCAGTATTTT

V gene: TRBV7-2
clone size: NA
D gene: TRBD2
J gene: TRBJ2-4
CDR3 protein: CASSLEALAVKNIQYF
CDR3 DNA: TGTGCCAGCAGCTTAGAGGCACTAGCGGTTAAAAACATTCAGTACTTC

V gene: TRBV28
clone size: NA
D gene: TRBD2
J gene: TRBJ2-1
CDR3 protein: CASSLAAAGGPNEQFF
CDR3 DNA: TGTGCCAGCAGTTTGGCGGCGGCGGGGGGGCCCAATGAGCAGTTCTTC

V gene: TRBV28
clone size: NA
D gene: NA
J gene: TRBJ2-3
CDR3 protein: CASSQMAGTDTQYF
CDR3 DNA: TGTGCCAGCAGTCAGATGGCCGGGACAGATACGCAGTATTTT